This passage covers 20 T cell receptor beta chains from one sample sequenced in a study of cytomegalovirus exposure and HLA in healthy donors. Here immunoSEQ multiplex PCR was the method, and the copy in TCRdb shows in-frame clones only, minus some. Counted here are 180,000 or so clones, around nine tenths occurring once; the ten biggest clones make up less than 3.5%. The specimen was PBMCs. Receptors were obtained from a man younger than 30 in good health and CMV-seropositive.

The rearrangement uses TRBV2 and TRBJ1-4; D ambiguous. CDR1 and CDR2 from the germline V gene are SNHLY and FYNNEI. The V end was cut by 6 bases, the J end by 4 bases, with 9 bases between. The CDR3 extends over 13 amino acids. The CDR3 nucleotides are TGTGCCAGCAGAAGGAGCTATAATGAAAAACTGTTTTTT. Its translation is CASRRSYNEKLFF.

The V call is TRBV27, the J call TRBJ2-7; 10 nucleotides line up with TRBD1. The CDR3 has 14 residues. From germline, CDR1 is MNHEY and CDR2 SMNVEV (reference sequence). The V and J ends lost 4 bases and 5 bases, in that order; junction bases with no gene match: 5. CDR3 region: CASSWTGGMDEQYF. Written as DNA, the CDR3 is TGTGCCAGCAGTTGGACAGGGGGAATGGACGAGCAGTACTTC.

CDR3: CASSLWGQPDYGYTF. The CDR3 nucleotides are TGTGCCAGCAGCTTATGGGGACAGCCCGACTATGGCTACACCTTC. This chain connects TRBV7-2 to TRBJ1-2; 7 bases agree with TRBD1. Germline loops: CDR1 SGHTA, CDR2 FQGNSA. The CDR3 is 15 amino acids. J was trimmed by 3 bases and V by 2 bases; bases with no gene match: 6.

This chain joins TRBV7-2 and TRBJ2-7, with a possible D match to TRBD1 (6 bases). The germline V gene has CDR1 SGHTA and CDR2 FQGNSA. The CDR3 runs 14 residues. V lost 5 bases and J lost 2, with 13 bases in between. The CDR3 region has the DNA TGTGCCAGCAGCCCAGGGGTAGGGGCCTACGAGCAGTACTTC. The encoded protein is CASSPGVGAYEQYF.

V gene TRBV7-2 combines with J gene TRBJ2-2, with a tentative D call TRBD1 (5 bases). The CDR3 loop spans 15 amino acids. Trimming removed 1 base from V and 3 bases from J, with 9 bases in between. The germline V gene encodes CDR1 SGHTA and CDR2 FQGNSA. Here the CDR3 reads CASSLGWGHTGELFF. DNA for the CDR3: TGTGCCAGCAGCTTAGGGTGGGGCCACACCGGGGAGCTGTTTTTT.

There are a few counts of this clone. The J gene is TRBJ2-7, the V gene TRBV4-1, with 10 bases identical to TRBD2. Germline V gene sequence: CDR1 MGHRA, CDR2 YSYEKL. V lost 0 bases, J lost 5 bases, and 7 bases stayed unmatched. The CDR3 covers 16 residues. The CDR3 reads CASSQELRAGGNEQYF. The CDR3 bases are TGCGCCAGCAGCCAAGAGCTGCGAGCGGGGGGGAACGAGCAGTACTTC.

The chain recombines TRBV4-1 with TRBJ2-1; 13 bases map to TRBD2. The CDR3 loop spans 16 amino acids. The junction had 9 bases not matched to a gene; V was cut back by 7 bases and J by 6 bases. CDR1 is MGHRA, CDR2 YSYEKL, per germline. The CDR3 loop reads CASTRATSGRGNEQFF. The CDR3 DNA follows: TGCGCCAGCACCCGCGCCACTAGCGGGAGGGGCAATGAGCAGTTCTTC.

V is TRBV5-4 and J is TRBJ2-2; 11 nucleotides match TRBD2. The CDR3 is 16 amino acids. Germline V gives CDR1 SGHNT, CDR2 YYREEE (reference sequence). V dropped 4 bases and J dropped 6; count of bases not matched to a gene: 8. The CDR3 region is CASSPQLAGGSGELFF. Written as DNA, the CDR3 is TGTGCCAGCAGCCCCCAGCTAGCGGGAGGATCCGGGGAGCTGTTTTTT.

V is TRBV9 and J is TRBJ2-7, with D perhaps TRBD2 (8 bases). In germline, CDR1 is SGDLS, CDR2 YYNGEE. The CDR3 totals 19 residues. Trimming pared 3 bases from V and 7 bases from J, leaving 32 bases between. The CDR3 spells CASSGNRGNGAGAVGEQYF. The CDR3, as DNA: TGTGCCAGCAGCGGAAACAGGGGCAACGGAGCGGGAGCTGTAGGGGAGCAGTACTTC.

This chain connects TRBV7-8 to TRBJ2-2; 7 bases match TRBD1. This CDR3 spans 19 amino acids. The V and J ends lost 0 bases and 2 bases, in that order; junction bases with no gene match: 12. The germline CDR1 and CDR2 sequences are SGHVS and FQNEAQ. The CDR3 DNA reads TGTGCCAGCAGCTTAGCGGCCCTGACAGGGTCGATCAACACCGGGGAGCTGTTTTTT. Translating gives CASSLAALTGSINTGELFF.

V usage is TRBV29-1 and J usage is TRBJ1-1; possibly TRBD1 for D (5 bases). Looked up from germline, CDR1 is SQVTM and CDR2 is ANQGSEA. CDR3 length equals 14 residues. Trimming removed 4 bases from V and 1 base from J, with 13 bases in between. CDR3 loop: CSVVFVTANTEAFF. CDR3 DNA sequence: TGCAGCGTTGTGTTTGTGACAGCGAACACTGAAGCTTTCTTT. Full variable domain (rest looked up from reference TRBV29-1 and TRBJ1-1): SAVISQKPSRDICQRGTSLTIQCQVDSQVTMMFWYRQQPGQSLTLIATANQGSEATYESGFVIDKFPISRPNLTFSTLTVSNMSPEDSSIYLCSVVFVTANTEAFFGQGTRLTVV.

This chain joins TRBV30 and TRBJ1-5, with TRBD1 identical over 9 bases. The J segment lost 10 bases and the V segment lost 3 bases, leaving 10 bases of the junction unmatched. The CDR3 runs to 14 residues. Germline assignment: CDR1 GTSNPN and CDR2 SVGIG (reference sequence). This CDR3 reads CAWSLRDREGPQHF. CDR3 coding DNA: TGTGCCTGGAGCTTACGGGACAGGGAAGGTCCCCAGCATTTT. Together with reference TRBV30 and TRBJ1-5, the CDR3 gives the full variable domain: SQTIHQWPATLVQPVGSPLSLECTVEGTSNPNLYWYRQAAGRGLQLLFYSVGIGQISSEVPQNLSASRPQDRQFILSSKKLLLSDSGFYLCAWSLRDREGPQHFGDGTRLSIL.

V and J are TRBV27 and TRBJ2-7, with D perhaps TRBD2 (5 bases). The CDR3 contains 14 residues. Per the germline V gene, CDR1 is MNHEY and CDR2 is SMNVEV (reference sequence). V shed 8 bases and J shed 3 bases, with 17 bases lying between them. The CDR3 sequence is CASSWTGSRYEQYF. The CDR3 DNA sequence: TGTGCCAGCTCTTGGACGGGGTCCCGCTACGAGCAGTACTTC.

The chain recombines TRBV23-1 with TRBJ1-1; D remains unclear. TRBV23-1 is treated as an ORF (open reading frame) with a function not yet certain. V was shortened by 1 base and J by 0 bases, with 6 bases between the two germline ends. The CDR3 contains 14 residues. The DNA of the CDR3 is TGCGCCAGCAGTCAATACCAGTTGAACACTGAAGCTTTCTTT. Amino acids: CASSQYQLNTEAFF.

Within the sample, this clone is medium-sized. The chain combines TRBV19 with TRBJ1-3; 7 bases line up with TRBD1. Trimming took 7 bases from V and 2 from J; bases not matched to a gene: 5. In germline, CDR1 is LNHDA, CDR2 SQIVND (reference sequence). CDR3 length: 14 amino acids. The CDR3 is CASTSDRAGNTIYF. The CDR3 bases are TGTGCCAGTACCTCAGACAGGGCTGGAAACACCATATATTTT.

This chain links TRBV5-4 with TRBJ2-5; a weak D match, TRBD2 (7 bases). Germline-derived CDR1 and CDR2 are SGHNT and YYREEE (reference sequence). The V end was cut by 4 bases, the J end by 1 base, with 14 bases between. The CDR3 is 15 amino acids. CDR3 sequence reads: CASSPGGRPQETQYF. CDR3 DNA: TGTGCCAGCAGCCCGGGGGGCAGACCCCAAGAGACCCAGTACTTC.

The genes are TRBV2 and TRBJ1-5, with D uncertain. Trimming took off 3 bases at V and 9 bases at J, with 18 bases between the two ends. The CDR3 contains 15 residues. CDR1 and CDR2 from the germline V gene are SNHLY and FYNNEI. The CDR3 protein is CASSEGKTLYLPQHF. In nucleotides, the CDR3 is TGTGCCAGCAGTGAGGGCAAAACCCTTTATCTGCCCCAGCATTTT.

The rearrangement joins TRBV18 to TRBJ2-3; D not certain. The CDR3 sequence is 11 residues long. Per germline, CDR1 KGHSH and CDR2 LQKENI. Trimming shortened V by 4 bases and J by 4 bases, and 3 bases separated the two germline ends. As DNA, the CDR3 is TGTGCCAGCTCACGAGCAGATACGCAGTATTTT. It is translated as CASSRADTQYF.

This chain connects TRBV30 to TRBJ1-1, with D possibly being TRBD1 (6 bases). The V gene's germline CDR1 is GTSNPN and CDR2 SVGIG (reference sequence). The CDR3 consists of 14 residues. V was shortened by 5 bases and J by 3 bases, with 16 bases between the two germline ends. The CDR3 here is CAWVGIGQYTEAFF. In nucleotides, the CDR3 is TGTGCCTGGGTGGGGATAGGACAGTACACTGAAGCTTTCTTT.

This clone was recorded a few times. This chain joins TRBV11-3 and TRBJ2-7; a weak D match, TRBD2 (5 bases). This CDR3 region has 13 residues. CDR1 is SGHNT and CDR2 is YENEEA in the germline V gene. Trimming stripped 5 bases from V and 3 bases from J, with 11 bases between. The CDR3 DNA reads as TGTGCCAGCAGCCGGGGATCAAACTACGAGCAGTACTTC. Translating it yields CASSRGSNYEQYF.